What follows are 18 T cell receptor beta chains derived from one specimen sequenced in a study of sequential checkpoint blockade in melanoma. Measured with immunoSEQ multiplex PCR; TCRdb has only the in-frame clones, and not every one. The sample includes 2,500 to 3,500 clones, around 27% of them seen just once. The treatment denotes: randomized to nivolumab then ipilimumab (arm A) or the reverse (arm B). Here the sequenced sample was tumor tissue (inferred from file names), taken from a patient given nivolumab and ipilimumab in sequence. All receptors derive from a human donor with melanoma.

In DNA, the CDR3 is TGCAGCGTTGAGAGGGGCCTGACTGAAGCTTTCTTT. Translated, it gives CSVERGLTEAFF. J is TRBJ1-1 and V is TRBV29-1; D possibly corresponds to TRBD1 (5 bases). V gave up 3 bases and J gave up 5 bases, with 10 bases separating them. Looked up from germline, CDR1 is SQVTM and CDR2 is ANQGSEA. The CDR3 consists of 12 residues.

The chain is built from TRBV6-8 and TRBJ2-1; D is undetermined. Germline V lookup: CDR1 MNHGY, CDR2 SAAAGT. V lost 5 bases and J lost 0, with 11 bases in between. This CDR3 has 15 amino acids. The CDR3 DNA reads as TGTGCCAGCAGTGTCGGCCCGAGCTCCTACAATGAGCAGTTCTTC. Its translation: CASSVGPSSYNEQFF.

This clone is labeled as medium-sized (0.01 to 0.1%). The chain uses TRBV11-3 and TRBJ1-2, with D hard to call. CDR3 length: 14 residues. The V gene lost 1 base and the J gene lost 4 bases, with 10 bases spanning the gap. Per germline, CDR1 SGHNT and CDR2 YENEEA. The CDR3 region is CASSLGEGFYGYTF. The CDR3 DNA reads TGTGCCAGCAGCTTAGGTGAGGGCTTCTATGGCTACACCTTC.

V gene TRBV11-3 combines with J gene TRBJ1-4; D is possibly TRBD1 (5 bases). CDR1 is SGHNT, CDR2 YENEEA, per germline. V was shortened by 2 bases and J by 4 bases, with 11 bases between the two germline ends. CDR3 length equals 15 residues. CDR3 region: CASSLFQGFNEKLFF. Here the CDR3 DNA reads TGTGCCAGCAGCTTATTCCAGGGCTTTAATGAAAAACTGTTTTTT.

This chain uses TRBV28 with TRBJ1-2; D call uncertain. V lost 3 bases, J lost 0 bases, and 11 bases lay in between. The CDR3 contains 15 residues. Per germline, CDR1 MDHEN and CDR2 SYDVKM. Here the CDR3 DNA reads TGTGCCAGCAGTTTTCCGGGAGCGGCTAACTATGGCTACACCTTC. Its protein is CASSFPGAANYGYTF.

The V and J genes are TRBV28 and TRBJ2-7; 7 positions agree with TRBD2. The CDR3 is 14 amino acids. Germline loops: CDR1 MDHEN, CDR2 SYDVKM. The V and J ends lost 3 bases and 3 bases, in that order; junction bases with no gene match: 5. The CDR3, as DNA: TGTGCCAGCAGTTTCTGGGGCGGGAGCTACGAGCAGTACTTC. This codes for CASSFWGGSYEQYF.

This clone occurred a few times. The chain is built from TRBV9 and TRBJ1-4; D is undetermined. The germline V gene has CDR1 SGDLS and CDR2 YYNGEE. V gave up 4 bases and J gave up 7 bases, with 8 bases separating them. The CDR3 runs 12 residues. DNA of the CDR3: TGTGCCAGCAGCCCGCCGGGTGAAAAACTGTTTTTT. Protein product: CASSPPGEKLFF.

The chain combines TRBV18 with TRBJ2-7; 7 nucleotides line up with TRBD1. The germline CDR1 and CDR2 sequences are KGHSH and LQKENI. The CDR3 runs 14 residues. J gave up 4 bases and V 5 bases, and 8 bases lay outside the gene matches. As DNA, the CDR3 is TGTGCCAGCTCAGTCCGGGACAGAGCGTACGAGCAGTACTTC. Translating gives CASSVRDRAYEQYF.

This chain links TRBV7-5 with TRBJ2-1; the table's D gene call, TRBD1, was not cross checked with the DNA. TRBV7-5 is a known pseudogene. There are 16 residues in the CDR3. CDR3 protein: CASSPPQGAKGAEQFF. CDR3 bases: TGTGCCAGCAGCCCTCCCCAGGGGGCTAAAGGGGCTGAGCAGTTCTTC.

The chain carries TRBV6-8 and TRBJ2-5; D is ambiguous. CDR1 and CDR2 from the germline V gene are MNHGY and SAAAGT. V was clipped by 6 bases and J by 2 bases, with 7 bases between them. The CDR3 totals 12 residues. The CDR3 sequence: CASRGQQETQYF. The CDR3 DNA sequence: TGTGCCAGCAGAGGGCAGCAAGAGACCCAGTACTTC.

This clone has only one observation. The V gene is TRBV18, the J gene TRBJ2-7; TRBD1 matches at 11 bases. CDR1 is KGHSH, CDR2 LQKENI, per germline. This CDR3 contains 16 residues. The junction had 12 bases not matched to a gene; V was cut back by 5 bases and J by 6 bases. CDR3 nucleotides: TGTGCCAGCTCATTCTCTGTTGGGACAGGGGGGCGCGAGCAGTACTTC. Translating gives CASSFSVGTGGREQYF.

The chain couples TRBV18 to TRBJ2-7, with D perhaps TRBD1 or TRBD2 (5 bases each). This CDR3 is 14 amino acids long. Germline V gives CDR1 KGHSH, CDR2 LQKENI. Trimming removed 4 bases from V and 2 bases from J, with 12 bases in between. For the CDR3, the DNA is TGTGCCAGCTCACTCGGGACCGTTCCCTACGAGCAGTACTTC. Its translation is CASSLGTVPYEQYF.

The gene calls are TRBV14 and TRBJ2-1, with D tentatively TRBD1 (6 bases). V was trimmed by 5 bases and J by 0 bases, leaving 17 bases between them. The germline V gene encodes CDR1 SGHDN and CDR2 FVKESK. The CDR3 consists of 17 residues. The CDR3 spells CASSSAIQGSSYNEQFF. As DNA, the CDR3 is TGTGCCAGCAGCTCGGCGATCCAGGGGAGCTCCTACAATGAGCAGTTCTTC.

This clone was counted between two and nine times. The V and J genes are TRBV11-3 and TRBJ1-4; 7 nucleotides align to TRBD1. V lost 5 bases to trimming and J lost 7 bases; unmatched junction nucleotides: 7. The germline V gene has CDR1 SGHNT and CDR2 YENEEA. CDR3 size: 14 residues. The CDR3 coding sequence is TGTGCCAGCAGCCTCTTAAACAGGGGTGAAAAACTGTTTTTT. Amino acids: CASSLLNRGEKLFF.

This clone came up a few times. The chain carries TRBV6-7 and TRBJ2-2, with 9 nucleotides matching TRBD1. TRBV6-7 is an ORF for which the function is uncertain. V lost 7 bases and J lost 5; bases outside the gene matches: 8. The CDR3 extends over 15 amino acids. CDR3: CASIRDRAGTGELFF. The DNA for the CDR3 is TGTGCCAGCATCCGGGACAGGGCGGGAACCGGGGAGCTGTTTTTT.

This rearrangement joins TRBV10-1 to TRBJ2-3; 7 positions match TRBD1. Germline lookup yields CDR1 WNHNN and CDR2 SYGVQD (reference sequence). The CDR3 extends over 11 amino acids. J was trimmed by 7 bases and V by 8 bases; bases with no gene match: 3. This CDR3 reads CASSGGNTQYF. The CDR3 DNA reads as TGCGCCAGCTCAGGGGGAAATACGCAGTATTTT.

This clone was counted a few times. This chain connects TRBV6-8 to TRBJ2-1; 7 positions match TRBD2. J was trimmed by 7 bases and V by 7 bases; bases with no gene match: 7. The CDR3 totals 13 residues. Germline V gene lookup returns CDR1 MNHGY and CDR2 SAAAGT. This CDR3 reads CASTTWGGNEQFF. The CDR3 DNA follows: TGTGCCAGCACTACCTGGGGGGGTAATGAGCAGTTCTTC.

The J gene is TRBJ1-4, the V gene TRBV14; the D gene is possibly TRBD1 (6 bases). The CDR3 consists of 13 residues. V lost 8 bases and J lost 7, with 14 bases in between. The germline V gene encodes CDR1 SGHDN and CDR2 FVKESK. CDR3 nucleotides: TGTGCCAGCTCCGTAGGGGGGACTGAAAAACTGTTTTTT. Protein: CASSVGGTEKLFF.